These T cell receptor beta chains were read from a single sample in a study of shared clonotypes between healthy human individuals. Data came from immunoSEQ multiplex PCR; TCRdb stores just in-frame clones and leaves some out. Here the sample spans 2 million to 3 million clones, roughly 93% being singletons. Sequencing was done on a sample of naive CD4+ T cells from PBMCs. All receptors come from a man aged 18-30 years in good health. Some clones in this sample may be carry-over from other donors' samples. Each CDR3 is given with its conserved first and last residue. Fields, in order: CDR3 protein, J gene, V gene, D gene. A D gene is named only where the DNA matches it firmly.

CDR3: CASSPGAGTRYGYTF; J: TRBJ1-2; V: TRBV5-1; D: NA
CDR3: CASSRTGLTNTEAFF; J: TRBJ1-1; V: TRBV5-1; D: NA
CDR3: CASRVDRGLRSKEKLFF; J: TRBJ1-4; V: TRBV5-1; D: TRBD1
CDR3: CASSELLYNEQFF; J: TRBJ2-1; V: TRBV9; D: NA
CDR3: CASSLGTSGSYNEQFF; J: TRBJ2-1; V: TRBV11-1; D: TRBD2
CDR3: CASSQGETVKGTGELFF; J: TRBJ2-2; V: TRBV4-1; D: NA
CDR3: CASSYGTKETQYF; J: TRBJ2-5; V: TRBV7-2; D: NA
CDR3: CASSLQRTSGRAVFGTGELFF; J: TRBJ2-2; V: TRBV7-8; D: TRBD2
CDR3: CASSVVGQVNYGYTF; J: TRBJ1-2; V: TRBV9; D: NA
CDR3: CASSLVDRGTEAFF; J: TRBJ1-1; V: TRBV7-9; D: TRBD1
CDR3: CASSLPPPAQPQHF; J: TRBJ1-5; V: TRBV18; D: NA
CDR3: CASSQLQETQYF; J: TRBJ2-5; V: TRBV5-1; D: NA
CDR3: CATTTTELAGNEQYF; J: TRBJ2-7; V: TRBV6-5; D: TRBD2